The 28 T cell receptor beta chains listed next were all sequenced from one sample in a study of cytotoxic CD8 clonotypes in ibrutinib-treated CLL. The repertoire was sequenced with immunoSEQ multiplex PCR; TCRdb's copy has only in-frame clones and lacks some. The table has roughly 13,000 clones, less than 55% seen once. Sequenced material: PBMCs, taken at a roughly 24-month disease-progression time point, from a patient treated with ibrutinib. These receptors originate from a human donor with chronic lymphocytic leukemia.

This clone appeared a few times. The chain recombines TRBV18 with TRBJ1-3; D is ambiguous. The germline gives CDR1 KGHSH, CDR2 LQKENI. The CDR3 has 12 residues. V shed 8 bases and J shed 1 base, with 6 bases lying between them. The CDR3 spells CASRTSGNTIYF. The CDR3 nucleotides are TGTGCCAGCCGAACTTCTGGAAACACCATATATTTT.

There are a few counts of this clone. V usage is TRBV5-8 and J usage is TRBJ2-3, with D possibly being TRBD1 (6 bases). Trimming removed 4 bases at V and 1 base at J, with 13 bases between. The CDR3 loop spans 15 amino acids. Germline CDR1 reads SGHTS; CDR2 reads YDEGEE. CDR3 nucleotides: TGTGCCAGCAGCCCAGGAACAGGGCGCACAGATACGCAGTATTTT. Its protein is CASSPGTGRTDTQYF.

J is TRBJ2-5 and V is TRBV5-4; 11 bases agree with TRBD1. The V segment lost 4 bases and the J segment 1 base; nucleotides outside the gene matches: 12. The CDR3 covers 18 residues. CDR1 is SGHNT and CDR2 is YYREEE in the germline V gene (reference sequence). The CDR3 spells CASSLRDRGAHLQETQYF. CDR3 DNA sequence: TGTGCCAGCAGCCTCCGGGACAGGGGGGCCCACCTCCAAGAGACCCAGTACTTC.

The chain links TRBV27 to TRBJ1-1; 7 bases line up with TRBD1. The length of the CDR3 is 14 residues. Unmatched junction bases numbered 13, after V lost 5 bases and J lost 10 bases. Germline CDR1 and CDR2: MNHEY and SMNVEV (reference sequence). Written as DNA, the CDR3 is TGTGCCAGCAGTCTTTACGACCAGGGGGGATCAGCTTTCTTT. Amino acid sequence: CASSLYDQGGSAFF.

The sample holds a few counts of this clone. The rearrangement uses TRBV7-9 and TRBJ2-1; the D gene is possibly TRBD1 (6 bases). Germline values: CDR1 SEHNR, CDR2 FQNEAQ (reference sequence). The CDR3 is 14 amino acids. V was cut by 8 bases and J by 2 bases, with 13 bases left in between. The DNA of the CDR3 is TGTGCCAGCTCCCTGGACAGCACCTACAATGAGCAGTTCTTC. Translation: CASSLDSTYNEQFF.

This chain joins TRBV29-1 and TRBJ2-7, with 8 bases matching TRBD1. CDR3 length: 14 residues. V trimming: 1 base; J trimming: 3 bases; junction bases outside the gene matches: 5. The germline gives CDR1 SQVTM, CDR2 ANQGSEA. CDR3 DNA sequence: TGCAGCGTTGAAGTAAGACAGGGGAACTACGAGCAGTACTTC. Translated: CSVEVRQGNYEQYF.

This clone has a single count. This chain connects TRBV4-2 to TRBJ1-5; possible D gene TRBD1, 6 bases. V gave up 0 bases and J gave up 3 bases, with 12 bases separating them. The CDR3 covers 16 residues. Per germline, CDR1 LGHNA and CDR2 YNFKEQ. CDR3 region: CASSQEGGRANQPQHF. DNA of the CDR3: TGTGCCAGCAGCCAAGAAGGGGGAAGGGCCAATCAGCCCCAGCATTTT.

The chain employs TRBV19 and TRBJ1-3; the D gene is possibly TRBD1 (6 bases). V shed 4 bases and J shed 4 bases, with 14 bases lying between them. This CDR3 comprises 15 residues. In germline, CDR1 is LNHDA, CDR2 SQIVND (reference sequence). This CDR3 reads CASSTRTVTGNTIYF. The CDR3 region has the DNA TGTGCCAGTAGTACGAGGACAGTAACAGGAAACACCATATATTTT.

CDR3 bases: TGCGCCAGCAGCACGGGACAGGGAACAGATACGCAGTATTTT. This sequence encodes CASSTGQGTDTQYF. The chain has TRBV5-1 and TRBJ2-3, with 9 bases identical to TRBD1. Germline V gene data show CDR1 as SGHRS and CDR2 as YFSETQ. V was pared by 4 bases and J by 3 bases, with 3 bases of the junction left unmatched. CDR3 length: 14 residues.

The chain carries TRBV7-9 and TRBJ2-3, with TRBD1 identical over 11 bases. J was trimmed by 2 bases and V by 5 bases; bases with no gene match: 6. Germline V gives CDR1 SEHNR, CDR2 FQNEAQ (reference sequence). The CDR3 has 16 amino acids. For the CDR3, the DNA is TGTGCCAGCAGCCCCGGACAGGGGGCCTTCACAGATACGCAGTATTTT. It is translated as CASSPGQGAFTDTQYF.

This rearrangement joins TRBV20-1 to TRBJ2-7, with D perhaps TRBD1 (5 bases). Germline-derived CDR1 and CDR2 are DFQATT and SNEGSKA (reference sequence). The length of the CDR3 is 11 residues. The germline V and J ends were trimmed by 7 bases and 3 bases, with 10 bases remaining between them. CDR3 amino acids: CSVWQGYEQYF. Here the CDR3 DNA reads TGCAGTGTATGGCAGGGCTACGAGCAGTACTTC.

There are a few counts of this clone. V usage is TRBV11-2 and J usage is TRBJ2-7; a possible D gene is TRBD2 (6 bases). The germline gives CDR1 SGHAT, CDR2 FQNNGV. The CDR3 sequence is 15 residues long. V lost 4 bases and J 2 bases, leaving 15 bases between the germline ends. The CDR3 DNA reads TGTGCCAGCAGCTCGGCTGGGGGGTATGCCTACGAGCAGTACTTC. Translating it yields CASSSAGGYAYEQYF.

The table lists this clone with a few counts. The chain recombines TRBV2 with TRBJ2-1; no clear D gene. The V end was cut by 4 bases, the J end by 0 bases, with 10 bases between. CDR3 size: 15 residues. Germline CDR1 SNHLY, CDR2 FYNNEI. The CDR3, as DNA: TGTGCCAGCAGTGTCACTACGACCTCCTACAATGAGCAGTTCTTC. Translation: CASSVTTTSYNEQFF.

The chain uses TRBV27 and TRBJ2-5; D is tentatively TRBD1 or TRBD2 (6 bases each). The CDR3 covers 14 residues. V was cut by 5 bases and J by 9 bases, with 19 bases left in between. The germline V gene encodes CDR1 MNHEY and CDR2 SMNVEV (reference sequence). The CDR3: CASSPLMGGGSQYF. CDR3 DNA sequence: TGTGCCAGCAGTCCCCTAATGGGGGGCGGGTCCCAGTACTTC.

In regard to this clone: A read error may produce the germline difference seen at one junction end. V is TRBV19 and J is TRBJ1-6; TRBD1 agrees at 7 bases. Germline CDR1 reads LNHDA; CDR2 reads SQIVND (reference sequence). The CDR3 is 14 amino acids. The CDR3 region has the DNA TGTGCCAGTAGTGTAGACAGGGACGCCTCACCCCTCCACTTT. It specifies CASSVDRDASPLHF.

The V gene is TRBV6-1, the J gene TRBJ1-5, with 7 nucleotides matching TRBD1. The CDR3 has 15 residues. V was clipped by 2 bases and J by 6 bases; unmatched bases: 7. Germline CDR1 and CDR2: MNHNS and SASEGT. The CDR3 nucleotides are TGTGCCAGCAGTGAATTTCAGGGGGAGGCTCAGCCCCAGCATTTT. As protein: CASSEFQGEAQPQHF.

For this clone: At one end the junction does not follow the germline gene, possibly because of a read error. Within the sample, other DNA sequences also encode this same CDR3. The chain carries TRBV7-7 and TRBJ2-1, with 10 bases fitting TRBD2. Germline V CDR1 and CDR2: SSHAT, FNYEAQ (reference sequence). The CDR3 covers 14 residues. In nucleotides, the CDR3 is TGTGCTAGCAGCTTAGCGGGGGGCCACAATGAGCAGTTCTTC. Amino acids: CASSLAGGHNEQFF. The full variable domain, with the rest looked up from reference TRBV7-7 and TRBJ2-1, is GAGVSQSPRYKVTKRGQDVTLRCDPISSHATLYWYQQALGQGPEFLTYFNYEAQPDKSGLPSDRFSAERPEGSISTLTIQRTEQRDSAMYRCASSLAGGHNEQFFGPGTRLTVL.

Concerning this clone itself: This could be a read error, since a much larger clone is one nucleotide away. Other DNA sequences in the sample encode the same CDR3. The chain links TRBV7-9 to TRBJ2-1, with a possible D match to TRBD1 (5 bases). V was cut by 0 bases and J by 3 bases, with 9 bases left in between. CDR3 length: 15 amino acids. Germline V gene data show CDR1 as SEHNR and CDR2 as FQNEAQ (reference sequence). The CDR3 region has the DNA TGTGCCAGCAGCTTAGCCCAGGGTGACTACAATGAGCAGTTCTTC. This encodes CASSLAQGDYNEQFF. The entire variable domain, with the rest obtained from reference TRBV7-9 and TRBJ2-1, is as follows: DTGVSQNPRHKITKRGQNVTFRCDPISEHNRLYWYRQTLGQGPEFLTYFQNEAQLEKSRLLSDRFSAERPKGSFSTLEIQRTEQGDSAMYLCASSLAQGDYNEQFFGPGTRLTVL.

This clone has just a few counts. The chain has TRBV2 and TRBJ1-3, with 11 bases fitting TRBD1. With V trimmed by 6 bases and J by 0 bases, 4 bases remained unmatched. CDR3 size: 16 residues. Germline V gene lookup returns CDR1 SNHLY and CDR2 FYNNEI. The CDR3, as DNA: TGTGCCAGCAGGAGGACAGGGGGCGCCTCTGGAAACACCATATATTTT. Translating gives CASRRTGGASGNTIYF.

V gene TRBV2 combines with J gene TRBJ2-7, with D unresolved. Looked up from germline, CDR1 is SNHLY and CDR2 is FYNNEI. This CDR3 is 14 amino acids long. The ends were cut back, 3 bases at V and 0 bases at J, with 9 bases in the middle. This CDR3 is CASSDFSDSYEQYF. The CDR3 DNA reads as TGTGCCAGCAGTGACTTTTCAGACTCCTACGAGCAGTACTTC.

The V and J genes are TRBV10-3 and TRBJ2-5, with D possibly TRBD2 on 6 matching bases. The CDR3 has 14 residues. Deletions cut 3 bases from V and 4 bases from J, with 12 bases between. Looked up from germline, CDR1 is ENHRY and CDR2 is SYGVKD. The CDR3 spells CAISELAWVETQYF. The CDR3, as DNA: TGTGCCATCAGTGAACTAGCTTGGGTAGAGACCCAGTACTTC.

The genes are TRBV6-1 and TRBJ2-7, with D unclear. Germline V CDR1 and CDR2: MNHNS, SASEGT. Trimming removed 0 bases from V and 0 bases from J, with 9 bases in between. This CDR3 has 15 amino acids. The CDR3 nucleotides are TGTGCCAGCAGTGAAGCGAGTCAAGCCTCCTACGAGCAGTACTTC. Protein product: CASSEASQASYEQYF.

This chain links TRBV9 with TRBJ1-2, with a weak D call TRBD1 (6 bases). Germline-derived CDR1 and CDR2 are SGDLS and YYNGEE. This CDR3 is 14 amino acids long. Trimming pared 3 bases from V and 4 bases from J, leaving 13 bases between. The DNA of the CDR3 is TGTGCCAGCAGCGCGCCGGGACATCTCTATGGCTACACCTTC. Residues: CASSAPGHLYGYTF.

This clone came up once. The rearrangement uses TRBV7-7 and TRBJ1-2; 12 nucleotides match TRBD1. The CDR3 totals 18 residues. The germline V gene has CDR1 SSHAT and CDR2 FNYEAQ (reference sequence). With 5 bases clipped from V and 3 bases from J, the junction kept 13 bases outside the gene matches. The CDR3 is CASSNDPGQGASYYGYTF. Here the CDR3 DNA reads TGTGCCAGCAGCAATGATCCGGGACAGGGGGCGTCATACTATGGCTACACCTTC.

The chain links TRBV5-1 to TRBJ2-3; TRBD1 might be the D (6 bases). This CDR3 comprises 14 residues. V dropped 2 bases and J dropped 2 bases, with 9 bases sitting between them. Per the germline V gene, CDR1 is SGHRS and CDR2 is YFSETQ. The CDR3 spells CASSFNRVTDTQYF. CDR3 nucleotide sequence: TGCGCCAGCAGCTTCAACAGGGTCACAGATACGCAGTATTTT. Full variable domain (remainder filled in from reference TRBV5-1 and TRBJ2-3): KAGVTQTPRYLIKTRGQQVTLSCSPISGHRSVSWYQQTPGQGLQFLFEYFSETQRNKGNFPGRFSGRQFSNSRSEMNVSTLELGDSALYLCASSFNRVTDTQYFGPGTRLTVL.

This clone has only a few counts. This sequence joins TRBV19 and TRBJ2-1; perhaps TRBD1 as D (5 bases). The V end lost 5 bases, the J end lost 4 bases, and 15 bases lay between the germline ends. This CDR3 has 15 amino acids. The V gene's germline CDR1 is LNHDA and CDR2 SQIVND (reference sequence). The CDR3 DNA reads as TGTGCCAGTAGTCCCGAATGGACACCGTACAATGAGCAGTTCTTC. Its protein is CASSPEWTPYNEQFF.

The chain has TRBV19 and TRBJ1-3; no reliable D call. Germline lookup yields CDR1 LNHDA and CDR2 SQIVND (reference sequence). V was cut by 6 bases and J by 4 bases, with 16 bases left in between. CDR3 length: 15 amino acids. This CDR3 reads CASSNHWREGNTIYF. CDR3 nucleotide sequence: TGTGCCAGTAGCAATCACTGGAGAGAAGGAAACACCATATATTTT.

J is TRBJ1-6 and V is TRBV11-2; D gene uncertain. This CDR3 spans 13 amino acids. Germline V gene lookup returns CDR1 SGHAT and CDR2 FQNNGV. Trimming pared 5 bases from V and 9 bases from J, leaving 11 bases between. The CDR3 protein is CASSRMEVSPLHF. The CDR3 DNA sequence: TGTGCCAGCAGCCGCATGGAGGTTTCACCCCTCCACTTT.